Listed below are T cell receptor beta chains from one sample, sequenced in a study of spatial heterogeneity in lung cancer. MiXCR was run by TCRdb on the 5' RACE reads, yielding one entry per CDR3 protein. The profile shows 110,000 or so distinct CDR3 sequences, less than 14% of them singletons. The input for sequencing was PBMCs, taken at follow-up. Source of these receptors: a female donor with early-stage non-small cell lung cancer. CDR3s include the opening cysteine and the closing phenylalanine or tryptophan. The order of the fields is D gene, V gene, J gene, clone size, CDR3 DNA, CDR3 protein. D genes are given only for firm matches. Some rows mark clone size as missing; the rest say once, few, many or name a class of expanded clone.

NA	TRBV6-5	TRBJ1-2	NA	TGTGCCAGCAGTTACCGGGGCCCCTATGGCTACACCTTC	CASSYRGPYGYTF
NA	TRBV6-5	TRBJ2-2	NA	TGTGCCAGCAGTTACGTGGGGGGGGAGCTGTTTTTT	CASSYVGGELFF
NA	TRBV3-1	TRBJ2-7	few	TGTGCCAGCAGCCCCTTCAGGACGGGGCAAGCCTCCAACGAGCAGTACTTC	CASSPFRTGQASNEQYF
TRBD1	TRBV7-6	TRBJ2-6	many	TGTGCCAGCAGCCCTTCCACCGGGACAGTCGTCTCTGGGGCCAACGTCCTGACTTTC	CASSPSTGTVVSGANVLTF
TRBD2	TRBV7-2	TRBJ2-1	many	TGTGCCAGCAGCTTAATCGGGAGGAATGAGCAGTTCTTC	CASSLIGRNEQFF
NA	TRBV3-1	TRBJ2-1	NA	TGTGCCAGCGTCGGGGGACCGGGGAACAATGAGCAGTTCTTC	CASVGGPGNNEQFF
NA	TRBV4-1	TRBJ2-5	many	TGCGCCAGCAGCCAAGTTGTCTTAGTACGAGGAGAGACCCAGTACTTC	CASSQVVLVRGETQYF
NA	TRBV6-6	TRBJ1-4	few	TGTGCCAGCAAGTTGGATCAGGGGTCGAATGAAAAACTGTTTTTT	CASKLDQGSNEKLFF
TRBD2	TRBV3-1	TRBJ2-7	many	TGTGCCAGCACCCTAGACGCGGGAGTAAGTGAGCAGTACTTC	CASTLDAGVSEQYF
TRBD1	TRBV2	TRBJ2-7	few	TGTGCCAGCAGACCACTCACCCGGGACAGGGCGATTTACGAGCAGTACTTC	CASRPLTRDRAIYEQYF
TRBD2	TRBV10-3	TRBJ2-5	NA	TGTGCCATCAGTGAGTCCTCTACTAGACTAGCGGGAGGAGAGACCCAGTACTTC	CAISESSTRLAGGETQYF
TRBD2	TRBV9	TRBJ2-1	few	TGTGCCAGCAGCTCCCCCGTGGGCGGGAGGCCCGACAATGAGCAGTTCTTC	CASSSPVGGRPDNEQFF
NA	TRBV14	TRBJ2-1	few	TGTGCCAGCAGCCGACCTTTGGACGGCGCAAGGTTCTTC	CASSRPLDGARFF
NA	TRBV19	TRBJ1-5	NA	TGTGCCAGTAGTATAGTTGGTACAGGGCGCAATCAGCCCCAGCATTTT	CASSIVGTGRNQPQHF
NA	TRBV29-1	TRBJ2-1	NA	TGCAGCGTTGCCCCTTTTTCGTACAATGAGCAGTTCTTC	CSVAPFSYNEQFF
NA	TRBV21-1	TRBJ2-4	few	TGTGCCAGCAGCACACAGGGGGTGGACAAAAACATTCAGTACTTC	CASSTQGVDKNIQYF
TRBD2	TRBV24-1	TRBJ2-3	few	TGTGCCACCAGTGATTCGGGGACTAGCGGGAGAGCTGCAGATACGCAGTATTTT	CATSDSGTSGRAADTQYF
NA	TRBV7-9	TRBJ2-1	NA	TGTGCCAGCAGCTCCCCGTGGACTAATAACAATGAGCAGTTCTTC	CASSSPWTNNNEQFF
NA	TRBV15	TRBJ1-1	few	TGTGCCACCAGGCCGCGGGGCTGGACTGAAGCTTTCTTT	CATRPRGWTEAFF
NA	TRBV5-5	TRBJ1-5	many	TGTGCCAGCAGCTGGACGGATAGCAATCAGCCCCAGCATTTT	CASSWTDSNQPQHF
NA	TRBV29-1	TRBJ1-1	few	TGCAGCGCCTCGGGCACGAGACAGGAGTGGGGCACTGAAGCTTTCTTT	CSASGTRQEWGTEAFF
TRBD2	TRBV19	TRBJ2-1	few	TGTGCCAGTATGGCCGGACTAGCGGGAGTAAGTGAGCAGTTCTTC	CASMAGLAGVSEQFF
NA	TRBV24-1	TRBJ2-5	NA	TGTGCCACCAGTGATCGTAACATTGCACGGAGGACCCAGTACTTC	CATSDRNIARRTQYF
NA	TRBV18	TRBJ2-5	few	TGTGCCAGCTCACCTTCAAATCAGGGGCGGACCCAGTACTTC	CASSPSNQGRTQYF
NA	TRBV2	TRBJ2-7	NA	TGTGCCAGCAGTGAAATCCGCACAGCGCAGTACTTC	CASSEIRTAQYF
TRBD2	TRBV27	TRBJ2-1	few	TGTGCCAGCAGTTTATTGGTAACCGGGACTAGCTGGAACAATGAGCAGTTCTTC	CASSLLVTGTSWNNEQFF
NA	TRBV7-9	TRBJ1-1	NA	TGTGCCAGCAGCTTCGGGGGGAACACTGAAGCTTTCTTT	CASSFGGNTEAFF
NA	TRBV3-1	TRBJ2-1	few	TGTGCCAGCAGTCGCAGGGATGAGCAGTTCTTC	CASSRRDEQFF
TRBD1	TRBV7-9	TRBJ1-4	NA	TGTGCCAGCCAAGAGAGGGGGCAAACGGAAAAACTGTTTTTT	CASQERGQTEKLFF
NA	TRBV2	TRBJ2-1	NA	TGTGCCAGCAGTGTACCTACGAGTAACAATGAGCAGTTCTTC	CASSVPTSNNEQFF
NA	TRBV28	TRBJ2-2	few	TGTGCCAGCAGTTTACCGGCCGACGGGGAGCTGTTTTTT	CASSLPADGELFF
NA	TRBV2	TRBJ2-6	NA	TGTGCCAGCAGTGGGGGGATCTCTGGGGCCAACGTCCTGACTTTC	CASSGGISGANVLTF
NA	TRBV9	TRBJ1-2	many	TGTGCCAGCAGCGGGCGGGCCGCGGGTGGCTACACCTTC	CASSGRAAGGYTF
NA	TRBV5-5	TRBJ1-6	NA	TGTGCCAGCAGCTTGGCCGGGGGAAGTTATTCACCCCTCCACTTT	CASSLAGGSYSPLHF
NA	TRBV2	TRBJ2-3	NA	TGTGCCAGCAGATACACAGATACGCAGTATTTT	CASRYTDTQYF
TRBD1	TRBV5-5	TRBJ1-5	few	TGTGCCAGCAGCCGGAACCCGACAGGGGCCACCAATCAGCCCCAGCATTTT	CASSRNPTGATNQPQHF
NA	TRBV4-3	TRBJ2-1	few	TGCGCCAGCAGCCTCCTATCCGGGGAGACCTACAATGAGCAGTTCTTC	CASSLLSGETYNEQFF
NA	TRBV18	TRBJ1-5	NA	TGTGCCAGCTCACCGGGAAGCGATCAGCCCCAGCATTTT	CASSPGSDQPQHF
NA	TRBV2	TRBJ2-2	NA	TGTGCCAGCACAGTACAGGGACCCACCGGGGAGCTGTTTTTT	CASTVQGPTGELFF
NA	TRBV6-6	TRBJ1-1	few	TGTGCCAGCAGTTATGATTCGGCAGGCCCAGAAGCTTTCTTT	CASSYDSAGPEAFF
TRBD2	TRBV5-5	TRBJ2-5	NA	TGTGCCAGCAAACCATGGACTAGCGATGGGGAGACCCAGTACTTC	CASKPWTSDGETQYF
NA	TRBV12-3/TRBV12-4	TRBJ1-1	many	TGTGCCAGCAGTACATGGACAGTAAAGGAGGTCACTGAAGCTTTCTTT	CASSTWTVKEVTEAFF